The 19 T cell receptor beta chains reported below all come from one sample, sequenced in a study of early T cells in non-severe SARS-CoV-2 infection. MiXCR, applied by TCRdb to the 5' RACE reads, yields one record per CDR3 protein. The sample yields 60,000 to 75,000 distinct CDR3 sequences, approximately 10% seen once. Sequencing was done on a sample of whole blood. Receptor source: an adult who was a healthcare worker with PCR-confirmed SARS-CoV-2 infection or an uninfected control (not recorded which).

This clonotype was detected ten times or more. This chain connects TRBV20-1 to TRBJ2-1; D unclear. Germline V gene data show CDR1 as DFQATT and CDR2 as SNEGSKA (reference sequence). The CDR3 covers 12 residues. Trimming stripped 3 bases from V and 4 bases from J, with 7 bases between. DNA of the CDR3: TGCAGTGCTAGCACCCAATACAATGAGCAGTTCTTC. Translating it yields CSASTQYNEQFF.

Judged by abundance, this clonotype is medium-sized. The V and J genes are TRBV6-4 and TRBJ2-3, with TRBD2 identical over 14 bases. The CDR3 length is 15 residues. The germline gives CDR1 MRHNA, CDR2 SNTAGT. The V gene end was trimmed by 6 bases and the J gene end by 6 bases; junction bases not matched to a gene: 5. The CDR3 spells CASRRLAGGSDTQYF. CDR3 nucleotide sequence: TGTGCCAGCAGAAGACTAGCGGGGGGGTCCGATACGCAGTATTTT.

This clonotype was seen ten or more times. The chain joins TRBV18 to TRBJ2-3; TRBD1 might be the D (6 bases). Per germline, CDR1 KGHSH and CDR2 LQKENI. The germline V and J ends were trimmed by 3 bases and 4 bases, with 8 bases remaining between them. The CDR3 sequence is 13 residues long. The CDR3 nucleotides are TGTGCCAGCTCACCGAACAGGGCAGATACGCAGTATTTT. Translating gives CASSPNRADTQYF.

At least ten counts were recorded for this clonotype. The CDR3 reads CASSQGAPDTQYF. CDR3 sequence (DNA): TGTGCCAGCAGCCAGGGAGCGCCAGATACGCAGTATTTT. The chain couples TRBV27 to TRBJ2-3; D assignment may be TRBD1 or TRBD2 (5 bases each). This CDR3 has 13 amino acids. V shed 6 bases and J shed 4 bases, with 11 bases lying between them. CDR1 and CDR2 from the germline V gene are MNHEY and SMNVEV (reference sequence).

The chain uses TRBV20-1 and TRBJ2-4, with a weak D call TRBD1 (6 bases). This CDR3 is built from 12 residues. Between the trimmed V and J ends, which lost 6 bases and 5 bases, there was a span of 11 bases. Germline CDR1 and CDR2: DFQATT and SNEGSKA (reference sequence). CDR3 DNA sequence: TGCAGTGCCCGGACAGACCAAAACATTCAGTACTTC. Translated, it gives CSARTDQNIQYF.

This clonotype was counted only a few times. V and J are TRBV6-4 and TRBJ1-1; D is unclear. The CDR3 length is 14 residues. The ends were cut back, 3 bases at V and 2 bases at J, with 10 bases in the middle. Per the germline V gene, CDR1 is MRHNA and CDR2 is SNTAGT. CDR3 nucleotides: TGTGCCAGCAGTGAATCGGGAGACAACACTGAAGCTTTCTTT. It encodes CASSESGDNTEAFF.

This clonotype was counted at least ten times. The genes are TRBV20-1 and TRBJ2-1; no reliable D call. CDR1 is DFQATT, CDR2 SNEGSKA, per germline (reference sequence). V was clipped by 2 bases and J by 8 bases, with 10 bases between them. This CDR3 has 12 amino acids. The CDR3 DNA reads TGCAGTGCTAGATCATCAGGTTATGAGCAGTTCTTC. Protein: CSARSSGYEQFF.

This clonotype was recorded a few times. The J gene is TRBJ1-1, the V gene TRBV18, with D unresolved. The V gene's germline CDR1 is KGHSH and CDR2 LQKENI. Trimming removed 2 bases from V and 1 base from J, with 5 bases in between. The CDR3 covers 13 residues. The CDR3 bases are TGTGCCAGCTCACCATCGGGGAACACTGAAGCTTTCTTT. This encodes CASSPSGNTEAFF.

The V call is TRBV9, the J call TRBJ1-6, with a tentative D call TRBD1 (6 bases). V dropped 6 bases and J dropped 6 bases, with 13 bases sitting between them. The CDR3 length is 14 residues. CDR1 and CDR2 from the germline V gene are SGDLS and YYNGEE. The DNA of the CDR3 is TGTGCCAGCAACCGGGACATAGCTAATTCACCCCTCCACTTT. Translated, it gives CASNRDIANSPLHF.

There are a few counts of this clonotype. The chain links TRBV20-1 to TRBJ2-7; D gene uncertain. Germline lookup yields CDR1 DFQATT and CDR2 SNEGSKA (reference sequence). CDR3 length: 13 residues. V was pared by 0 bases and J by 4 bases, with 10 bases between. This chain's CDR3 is CSARDRVNYEQYF. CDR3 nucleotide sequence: TGCAGTGCTAGAGATCGGGTGAATTACGAGCAGTACTTC.

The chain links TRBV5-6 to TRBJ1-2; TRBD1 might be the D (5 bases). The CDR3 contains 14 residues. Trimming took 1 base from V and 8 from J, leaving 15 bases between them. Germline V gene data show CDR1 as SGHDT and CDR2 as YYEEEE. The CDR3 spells CASSLHRILPGYTF. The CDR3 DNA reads TGTGCCAGCAGCTTGCACAGGATACTCCCGGGCTACACCTTC.

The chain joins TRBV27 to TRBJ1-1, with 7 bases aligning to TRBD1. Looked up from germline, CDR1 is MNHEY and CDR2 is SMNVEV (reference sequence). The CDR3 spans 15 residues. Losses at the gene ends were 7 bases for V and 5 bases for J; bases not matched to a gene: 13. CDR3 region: CASTPGGARYTEAFF. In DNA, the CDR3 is TGTGCCAGCACCCCAGGGGGGGCGCGATATACTGAAGCTTTCTTT.

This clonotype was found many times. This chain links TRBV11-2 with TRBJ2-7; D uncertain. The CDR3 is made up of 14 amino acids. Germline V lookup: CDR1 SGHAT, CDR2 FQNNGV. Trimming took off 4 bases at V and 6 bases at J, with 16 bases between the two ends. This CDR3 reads CASSSMHSLGEQYF. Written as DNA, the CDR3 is TGTGCCAGCAGCTCAATGCATTCCCTAGGCGAGCAGTACTTC.

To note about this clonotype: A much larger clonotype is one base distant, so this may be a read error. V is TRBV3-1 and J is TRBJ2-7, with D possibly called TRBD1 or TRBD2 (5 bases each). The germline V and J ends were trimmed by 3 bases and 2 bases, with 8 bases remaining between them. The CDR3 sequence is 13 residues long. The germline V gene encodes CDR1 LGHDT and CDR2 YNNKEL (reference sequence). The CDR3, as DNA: TGTGCCAGCAGCCATGAGGGGCCCTACGAGCAGTACTTC. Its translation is CASSHEGPYEQYF.

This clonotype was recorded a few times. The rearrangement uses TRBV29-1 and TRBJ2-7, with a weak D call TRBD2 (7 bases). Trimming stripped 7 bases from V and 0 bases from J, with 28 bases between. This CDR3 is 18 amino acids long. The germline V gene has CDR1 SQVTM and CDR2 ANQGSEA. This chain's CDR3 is CSAAGDGLTGGISYEQYF. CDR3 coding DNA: TGCAGCGCCGCAGGGGACGGACTAACGGGGGGAATCTCCTACGAGCAGTACTTC.

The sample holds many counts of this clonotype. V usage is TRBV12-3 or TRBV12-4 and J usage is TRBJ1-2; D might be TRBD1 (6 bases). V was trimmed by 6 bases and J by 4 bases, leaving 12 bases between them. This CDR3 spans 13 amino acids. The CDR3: CASSRQAIYGYTF. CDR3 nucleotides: TGTGCCAGCAGCAGACAGGCCATCTATGGCTACACCTTC.

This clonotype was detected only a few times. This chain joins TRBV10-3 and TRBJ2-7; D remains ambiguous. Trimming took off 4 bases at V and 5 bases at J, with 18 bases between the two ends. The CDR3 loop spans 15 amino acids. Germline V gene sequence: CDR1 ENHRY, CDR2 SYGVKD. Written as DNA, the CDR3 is TGTGCCATCAGTGCACCCCCCCCCAACCAAGACGAGCAGTACTTC. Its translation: CAISAPPPNQDEQYF.

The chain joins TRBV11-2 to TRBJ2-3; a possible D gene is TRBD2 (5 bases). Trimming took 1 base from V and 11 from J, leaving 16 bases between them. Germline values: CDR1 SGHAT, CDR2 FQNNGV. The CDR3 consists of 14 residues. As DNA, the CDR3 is TGTGCCAGCAGCTTAGTGCGGACTGCCCTGGAGCAGTATTTT. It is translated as CASSLVRTALEQYF. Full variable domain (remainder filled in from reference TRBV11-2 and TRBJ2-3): EAGVAQSPRYKIIEKRQSVAFWCNPISGHATLYWYQQILGQGPKLLIQFQNNGVVDDSQLPKDRFSAERLKGVDSTLKIQPAKLEDSAVYLCASSLVRTALEQYFGPGTRLTVL.

The chain's CDR3 is CASSLLWAGINEQFF. The CDR3 DNA reads TGTGCCAGCAGCTTACTTTGGGCAGGGATCAATGAGCAGTTCTTC. This chain joins TRBV7-2 and TRBJ2-1; weak D call: TRBD1 (5 bases). Germline V CDR1 and CDR2: SGHTA, FQGNSA. The germline V and J ends were trimmed by 2 bases and 6 bases, with 14 bases remaining between them. The CDR3 contains 15 residues.